Given below is one TCR beta chain in context. The data stem from a study of T cell changes during pregnancy in multiple sclerosis. Sequenced by immunoSEQ multiplex PCR; TCRdb stores in-frame clones only, minus some. Of 100,000 or so clones listed, 94% were seen once; the top ten hold around 0.9%. Unmatched junction bases numbered 3, after V lost 4 bases and J lost 0 bases. CDR1 and CDR2 (germline): SGHRS, YFSETQ. The CDR3 covers 15 residues. This specimen consisted of peripheral blood, obtained before pregnancy. This clonotype was sampled from a female donor with multiple sclerosis, enrolled in a pregnancy study. This sequence joins TRBV5-1 and TRBJ2-2, with TRBD1 matching over 7 bases. CDR3 region: CASSRDSPNTGELFF. The DNA of the CDR3 is TGCGCCAGCAGCCGGGACAGCCCGAACACCGGGGAGCTGTTTTTT.